A single sample is the source of the 10 T cell receptor beta chains below, sequenced in a study of blood T cell repertoires in COVID-19. Profiled with immunoSEQ multiplex PCR; TCRdb holds only in-frame clones, not every one. The sample carries fewer than 80,000 clones, 70% to 90% recorded once. Input material: peripheral blood. The receptors were gathered from a human donor in a cohort sampled during active COVID-19.

The chain is built from TRBV6-5 and TRBJ1-3, with D possibly TRBD1 on 6 matching bases. This CDR3 comprises 15 residues. The germline V and J ends were trimmed by 4 bases and 5 bases, with 15 bases remaining between them. Germline assignment: CDR1 MNHEY and CDR2 SVGAGI. CDR3 sequence reads: CASSSWTVERNTIYF. DNA of the CDR3: TGTGCCAGCAGTTCGTGGACAGTAGAGCGAAACACCATATATTTT.

This sequence joins TRBV24-1 and TRBJ2-1; 12 bases map to TRBD2. This CDR3 comprises 18 residues. Germline V CDR1 and CDR2: KGHDR, SFDVKD. J lost 12 bases, V lost 0 bases, and 14 bases had no gene match. CDR3 bases: TGTGCCACCAGTGATTTGCATCTTGCTAGCGGGAGGGCCCCTCTGCAGTTCTTC. It is translated as CATSDLHLASGRAPLQFF.

The CDR3 coding sequence is TGTGCCAGCAGCCAAGACGGACAAACTAGCGGCTCAGCCAAAAACATTCAGTACTTC. Its protein is CASSQDGQTSGSAKNIQYF. V is TRBV4-2 and J is TRBJ2-4, with 8 positions matching TRBD2. Germline assignment: CDR1 LGHNA and CDR2 YNFKEQ. After removal of 0 bases from V and 0 bases from J, the junction contained 10 bases not matched to a gene. The length of the CDR3 is 19 residues.

This clone appeared a few times. This chain joins TRBV6-5 and TRBJ1-5, with TRBD1 as a possible D gene (6 bases). V was shortened by 4 bases and J by 4 bases, with 17 bases between the two germline ends. The CDR3 covers 16 residues. Germline V gene lookup returns CDR1 MNHEY and CDR2 SVGAGI. The CDR3 loop reads CASSSIRGRGNQPQHF. In DNA, the CDR3 is TGTGCCAGCAGTTCAATCAGGGGAAGAGGGAATCAGCCCCAGCATTTT.

The V and J genes are TRBV25-1 and TRBJ2-5; weak D call: TRBD2 (6 bases). The ends were cut back, 7 bases at V and 5 bases at J, with 17 bases in the middle. This CDR3 is 14 amino acids long. Germline V gives CDR1 MGHDK, CDR2 SYGVNS. CDR3 in DNA: TGTGCCAGCACTAACCAACGGGGGAGGGAGACCCAGTACTTC. Protein sequence: CASTNQRGRETQYF.

The chain carries TRBV23-1 and TRBJ2-5, with 7 bases identical to TRBD2. TRBV23-1 is an open reading frame, and its role is uncertain. V lost 7 bases to trimming and J lost 4 bases; unmatched junction nucleotides: 18. CDR3 size: 17 residues. The CDR3 here is CASTSKGLRGVGETQYF. Written as DNA, the CDR3 is TGCGCCAGCACCTCAAAAGGTCTTCGGGGGGTTGGAGAGACCCAGTACTTC.

Only a few counts were recorded for this clone. V gene TRBV2 combines with J gene TRBJ2-7; weak D call: TRBD2 (6 bases). Per the germline V gene, CDR1 is SNHLY and CDR2 is FYNNEI. Trimming removed 6 bases at V and 1 base at J, with 13 bases between. The CDR3 consists of 14 residues. In nucleotides, the CDR3 is TGTGCCAGCAGCGACGGGAGACCATCCTACGAGCAGTACTTC. Its protein is CASSDGRPSYEQYF.

The rearrangement uses TRBV21-1 and TRBJ2-3; the table names TRBD1, a call not compared with the DNA. TRBV21-1 is a recognized pseudogene. This CDR3 contains 15 residues. The DNA of the CDR3 is TGTGCCAGCAGCAACCACCCCCGACAGGCAGATACGCAGTATTTT. It is translated as CASSNHPRQADTQYF.

This chain joins TRBV28 and TRBJ2-5; 12 positions match TRBD1. Unmatched junction bases numbered 7, after V lost 6 bases and J lost 5 bases. CDR1 is MDHEN, CDR2 SYDVKM, per germline. The CDR3 consists of 15 residues. In nucleotides, the CDR3 is TGTGCCAGCAGATCTGGGACAGGGGGCATGGAGACCCAGTACTTC. This gives the protein CASRSGTGGMETQYF.

The chain has TRBV24-1 and TRBJ2-2; D might be TRBD1 (6 bases). From germline, CDR1 is KGHDR and CDR2 SFDVKD. Deletions cut 4 bases from V and 2 bases from J, with 16 bases between. CDR3 length: 17 amino acids. CDR3 loop: CATSDQTGPVNTGELFF. Here the CDR3 DNA reads TGTGCCACCAGTGACCAGACAGGTCCGGTTAACACCGGGGAGCTGTTTTTT.